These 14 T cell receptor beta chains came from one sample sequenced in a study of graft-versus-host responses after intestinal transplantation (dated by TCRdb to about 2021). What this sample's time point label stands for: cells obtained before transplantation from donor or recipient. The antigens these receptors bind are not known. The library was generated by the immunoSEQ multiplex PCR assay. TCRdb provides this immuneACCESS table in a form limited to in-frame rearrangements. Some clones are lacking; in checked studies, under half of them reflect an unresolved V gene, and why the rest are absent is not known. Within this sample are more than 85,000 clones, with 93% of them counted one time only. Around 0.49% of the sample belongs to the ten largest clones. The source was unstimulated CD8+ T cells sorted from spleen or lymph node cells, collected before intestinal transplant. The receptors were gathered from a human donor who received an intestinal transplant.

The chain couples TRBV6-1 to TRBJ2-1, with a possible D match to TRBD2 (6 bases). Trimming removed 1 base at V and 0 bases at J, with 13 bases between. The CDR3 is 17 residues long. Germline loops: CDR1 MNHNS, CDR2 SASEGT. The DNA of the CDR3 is TGTGCCAGCAGTGAAGGTTGGGCGGGAAGCTCCTACAATGAGCAGTTCTTC. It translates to CASSEGWAGSSYNEQFF.

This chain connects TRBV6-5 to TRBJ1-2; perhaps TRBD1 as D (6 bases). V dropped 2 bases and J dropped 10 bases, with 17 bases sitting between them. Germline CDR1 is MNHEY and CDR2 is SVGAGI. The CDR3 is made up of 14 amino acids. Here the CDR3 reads CASSYAGVLPDYTF. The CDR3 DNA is TGTGCCAGCAGTTACGCAGGGGTCCTGCCCGACTACACCTTC.

CDR3 loop: CASSNRGQGEETQYF. The CDR3 DNA sequence: TGTGCCAGCAGCAATAGAGGACAGGGAGAAGAGACCCAGTACTTC. The rearrangement joins TRBV13 to TRBJ2-5, with 8 nucleotides matching TRBD1. Germline V lookup: CDR1 PRHDT, CDR2 FYEKMQ (reference sequence). The CDR3 covers 15 residues. V shed 5 bases and J 3 bases; nucleotides not matched to a gene: 8.

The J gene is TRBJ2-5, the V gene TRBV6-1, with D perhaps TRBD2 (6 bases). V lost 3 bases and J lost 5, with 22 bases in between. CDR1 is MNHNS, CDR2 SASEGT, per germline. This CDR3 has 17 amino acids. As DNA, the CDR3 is TGTGCCAGCAGTGAGTTGGGGGACGGGGGTTATCTGGAGACCCAGTACTTC. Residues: CASSELGDGGYLETQYF.

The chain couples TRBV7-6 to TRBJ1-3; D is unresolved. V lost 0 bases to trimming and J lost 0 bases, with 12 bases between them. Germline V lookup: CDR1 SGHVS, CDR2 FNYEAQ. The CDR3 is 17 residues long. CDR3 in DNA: TGTGCCAGCAGCTTAGCGACCAGGATCAACTCTGGAAACACCATATATTTT. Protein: CASSLATRINSGNTIYF.

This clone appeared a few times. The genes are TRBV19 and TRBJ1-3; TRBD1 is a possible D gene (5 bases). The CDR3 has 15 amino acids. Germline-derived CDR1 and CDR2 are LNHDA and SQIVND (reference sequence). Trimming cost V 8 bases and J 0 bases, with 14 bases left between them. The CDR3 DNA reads TGTGCCAGTCTGTCACAGGAACTCTCTGGAAACACCATATATTTT. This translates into CASLSQELSGNTIYF.

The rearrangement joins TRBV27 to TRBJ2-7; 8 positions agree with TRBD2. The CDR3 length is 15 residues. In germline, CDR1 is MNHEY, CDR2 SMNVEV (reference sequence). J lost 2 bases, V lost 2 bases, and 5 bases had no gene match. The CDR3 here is CASSLRAGGTYEQYF. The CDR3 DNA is TGTGCCAGCAGTTTACGGGCGGGAGGCACCTACGAGCAGTACTTC.

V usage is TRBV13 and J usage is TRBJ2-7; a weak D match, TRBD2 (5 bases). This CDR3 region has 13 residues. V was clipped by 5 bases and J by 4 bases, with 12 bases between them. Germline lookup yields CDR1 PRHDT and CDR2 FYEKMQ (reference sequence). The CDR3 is CASSHRTGYEQYF. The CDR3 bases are TGTGCCAGCAGCCATCGGACGGGATACGAGCAGTACTTC.

CDR3 in amino acids: CSVEKELRNYGYTF. CDR3 coding DNA: TGCAGCGTTGAAAAGGAGTTACGTAACTATGGCTACACCTTC. The rearrangement joins TRBV29-1 to TRBJ1-2; unclear D gene. This CDR3 has 14 residues. The germline V and J ends were trimmed by 2 bases and 1 base, with 11 bases remaining between them. The germline gives CDR1 SQVTM, CDR2 ANQGSEA.

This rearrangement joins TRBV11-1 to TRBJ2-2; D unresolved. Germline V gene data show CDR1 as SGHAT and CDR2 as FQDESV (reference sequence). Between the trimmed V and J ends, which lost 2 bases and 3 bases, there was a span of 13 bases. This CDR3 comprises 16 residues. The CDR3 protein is CASSLSPGPHTGELFF. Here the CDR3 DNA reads TGTGCCAGCAGCTTATCTCCTGGGCCCCACACCGGGGAGCTGTTTTTT.

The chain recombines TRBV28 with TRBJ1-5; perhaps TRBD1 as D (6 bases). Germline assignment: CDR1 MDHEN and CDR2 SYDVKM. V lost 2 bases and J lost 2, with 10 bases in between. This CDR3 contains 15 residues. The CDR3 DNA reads TGTGCCAGCAGTTTAACTAGGACAGGCAATCAGCCCCAGCATTTT. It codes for CASSLTRTGNQPQHF.

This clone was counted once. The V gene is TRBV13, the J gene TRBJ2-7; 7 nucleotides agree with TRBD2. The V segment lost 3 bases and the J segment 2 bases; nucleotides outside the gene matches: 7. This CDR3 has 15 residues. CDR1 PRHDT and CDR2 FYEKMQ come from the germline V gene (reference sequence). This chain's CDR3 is CASSFRSSGTYEQYF. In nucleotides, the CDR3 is TGTGCCAGCAGCTTCAGGTCGAGCGGGACCTACGAGCAGTACTTC.

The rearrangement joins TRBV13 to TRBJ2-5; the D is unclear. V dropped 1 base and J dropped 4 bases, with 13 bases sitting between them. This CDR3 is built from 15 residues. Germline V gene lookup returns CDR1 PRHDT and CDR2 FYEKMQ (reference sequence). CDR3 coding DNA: TGTGCCAGCAGCTTAGCCGTACGGGTATCAGAGACCCAGTACTTC. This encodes CASSLAVRVSETQYF.

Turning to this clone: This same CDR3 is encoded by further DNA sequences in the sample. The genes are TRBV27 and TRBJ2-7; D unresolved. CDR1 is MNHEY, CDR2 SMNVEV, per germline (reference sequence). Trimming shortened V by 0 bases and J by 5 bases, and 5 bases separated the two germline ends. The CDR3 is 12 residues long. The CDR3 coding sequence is TGTGCCAGCAGTTTATCAGGTAACGAGCAGTACTTC. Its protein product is CASSLSGNEQYF.